This T cell receptor beta chain was recovered during a study of T cells in Graves' hyperthyroidism and ophthalmopathy. Study results and caveats: Blood also carried most thyroid clonotypes expanded above 0.001. Ophthalmopathy, which appeared later, was predicted by the model a median around 6 months before onset.

This clonotype has a count of ten or more. The target antigen is unknown. Unmatched junction bases numbered 10, after V lost 2 bases and J lost 0 bases. The length of the CDR3 is 18 residues. Per the germline V gene, CDR1 is MNHEY and CDR2 is SVGEGT. The source material, RNA transcripts, was used to amplify TCR beta CDR3 regions. The HTBI primer set drove a first-round RT-PCR of the TCR CDR3. TCRdb ran MiXCR on the multiplex PCR reads and lists one entry per CDR3 protein. The sample contains around 620,000 distinct CDR3 sequences, around 16% of which appear only once. This TCR came from a woman in her twenties or thirties with Graves' hyperthyroidism. Sequenced material: blood. The genes are TRBV6-2 or TRBV6-3 and TRBJ2-3, with TRBD2 matching 8 bases. This CDR3 is CASSYLLIAGISTDTQYF. CDR3 nucleotide sequence: TGTGCCAGCAGTTACCTCCTGATAGCGGGAATTAGCACAGATACGCAGTATTTT.